The source of this T cell receptor (beta chain) is a study of chemoradiotherapy in HPV16-positive cancers. CDR3 size: 15 residues. Trimming pared 2 bases from V and 0 bases from J, leaving 9 bases between. Germline V gene lookup returns CDR1 LNHNV and CDR2 YYDKDF (reference sequence). The table came from immunoSEQ multiplex PCR; TCRdb's copy has only in-frame clones and leaves some out. The sample has about 20,000 clones, approximately 89% seen once. The sample in question was blood, obtained from a patient who underwent chemoradiotherapy. The rearrangement links TRBV15 to TRBJ2-3; D call uncertain. The clonotype comes from a human donor with HPV-associated anogenital cancer. The CDR3 nucleotides are TGTGCCACCAGCAGAATAGTTGCTAGCACAGATACGCAGTATTTT. Translation: CATSRIVASTDTQYF.